The 11 T cell receptor beta chains listed next were all sequenced from one sample in a study of shared clonotypes between healthy human individuals. Repertoires were generated with immunoSEQ multiplex PCR, while TCRdb's copy carries only in-frame clones and drops some. Of 2 million to 2.5 million clones in the sample, roughly 93% are singletons; the top ten hold roughly 0.39%. The sample was naive CD4+ T cells from PBMCs. The sample's subset: CD45RA+ positively selected. Source of these receptors: a man aged 18 to 35 in good health. Some clones in this sample may be carry-over from other donors' samples.

This clone was counted a few times. The chain is built from TRBV10-3 and TRBJ1-1; 9 bases match TRBD1. The CDR3 is 15 amino acids. V dropped 6 bases and J dropped 1; count of bases not matched to a gene: 6. Germline assignment: CDR1 ENHRY and CDR2 SYGVKD. The CDR3 is CAIRRTGGRNTEAFF. In DNA, the CDR3 is TGTGCCATCAGGCGAACAGGGGGCCGGAACACTGAAGCTTTCTTT.

V gene TRBV6-7 combines with J gene TRBJ2-5; D is possibly TRBD1 or TRBD2 (5 bases each). TRBV6-7 is an open reading frame whose function is uncertain. CDR3 size: 16 residues. Trimming removed 2 bases from V and 0 bases from J, with 13 bases in between. The CDR3 loop is CASSYPGDPYQETQYF. The CDR3 nucleotides read TGTGCCAGCAGTTACCCCGGGGACCCCTACCAAGAGACCCAGTACTTC.

The J gene is TRBJ1-2, the V gene TRBV4-3; TRBD1 might be the D (5 bases). V lost 1 base and J lost 13, with 16 bases in between. Per germline, CDR1 LGHNA and CDR2 YSLEER. This CDR3 region has 13 residues. The CDR3, as DNA: TGCGCCAGCAGCCAAGTAGGGCAGGACATTCCCACCTTC. Its protein product is CASSQVGQDIPTF.

This clone was recorded only once. The chain joins TRBV27 to TRBJ2-1, with a tentative D call TRBD2 (6 bases). Germline V CDR1 and CDR2: MNHEY, SMNVEV (reference sequence). Trimming took off 5 bases at V and 2 bases at J, with 16 bases between the two ends. CDR3 length: 16 residues. This chain's CDR3 is CASSPRGSGPYNEQFF. CDR3 sequence (DNA): TGTGCCAGCAGTCCACGTGGTAGCGGACCCTACAATGAGCAGTTCTTC.

The J gene is TRBJ2-3, the V gene TRBV19; unclear D gene. There are 15 residues in the CDR3. Trimming left V 4 bases short and J 0 bases short, with 11 bases between. Germline CDR1 reads LNHDA; CDR2 reads SQIVND (reference sequence). The CDR3 protein is CASSTRHISTDTQYF. The CDR3 nucleotides are TGTGCCAGTAGTACCCGACATATCAGCACAGATACGCAGTATTTT.

The chain employs TRBV5-8 and TRBJ2-3, with 11 bases lining up with TRBD1. This CDR3 is built from 16 residues. The V segment lost 9 bases and the J segment 6 bases; nucleotides outside the gene matches: 15. The germline gives CDR1 SGHTS, CDR2 YDEGEE. CDR3 nucleotides: TGTGCCACCCCCCGCGTCGGACAGGGGGCGACTGATACGCAGTATTTT. This codes for CATPRVGQGATDTQYF.

V and J are TRBV10-3 and TRBJ2-3, with TRBD2 matching over 7 bases. This CDR3 comprises 14 residues. Germline V CDR1 and CDR2: ENHRY, SYGVKD. The V segment lost 9 bases and the J segment 5 bases; nucleotides outside the gene matches: 11. The DNA for the CDR3 is TGTGCCATTAAAGACAGCGGGGCGGGAGATACGCAGTATTTT. Its protein is CAIKDSGAGDTQYF.

This clone was observed a handful of times. This chain connects TRBV30 to TRBJ1-5; tentatively, D is TRBD1 (5 bases). The ends were cut back, 4 bases at V and 7 bases at J, with 14 bases in the middle. The CDR3 has 13 residues. The germline CDR1 and CDR2 sequences are GTSNPN and SVGIG (reference sequence). The CDR3 bases are TGTGCCTGGACCCGGGGACCCGAGCAGCCCCAGCATTTT. Amino acid sequence: CAWTRGPEQPQHF.

The CDR3: CASSTGHPIEKLFF. The CDR3 bases are TGTGCCAGCAGTACGGGACACCCCATCGAAAAACTGTTTTTT. This chain joins TRBV6-5 and TRBJ1-4; D possibly corresponds to TRBD1 (6 bases). From germline, CDR1 is MNHEY and CDR2 SVGAGI. This CDR3 region has 14 residues. Trimming cost V 5 bases and J 8 bases, with 15 bases left between them.

This chain connects TRBV5-1 to TRBJ1-1; D not resolved. V lost 2 bases, J lost 2 bases, and 13 bases lay in between. The length of the CDR3 is 15 residues. From germline, CDR1 is SGHRS and CDR2 YFSETQ. CDR3 DNA sequence: TGCGCCAGCAGCTTCGACCCACAAATAAACACTGAAGCTTTCTTT. Residues: CASSFDPQINTEAFF. Filled out from reference TRBV5-1 and TRBJ1-1, the complete variable domain reads KAGVTQTPRYLIKTRGQQVTLSCSPISGHRSVSWYQQTPGQGLQFLFEYFSETQRNKGNFPGRFSGRQFSNSRSEMNVSTLELGDSALYLCASSFDPQINTEAFFGQGTRLTVV.

The chain combines TRBV28 with TRBJ2-5; D is unclear. This CDR3 has 15 residues. Germline V gene sequence: CDR1 MDHEN, CDR2 SYDVKM. V was cut by 3 bases and J by 0 bases, with 11 bases left in between. The CDR3 sequence is CASSFTGNYQETQYF. CDR3 nucleotide sequence: TGTGCCAGCAGTTTTACCGGTAACTACCAAGAGACCCAGTACTTC.